A single sample gave rise to the 28 T cell receptor beta chains below, sequenced in a study of human T cells and chemical hapten exposure. A single record per CDR3 protein comes from TCRdb applying MiXCR to the RACE reads. In the table there are about 69,000 distinct CDR3 sequences, around 30% of which are singletons. Time point of the sample: patch test 1, 2 weeks after DPC sensitization. Described treatment: therapeutic diphenylcyclopropenone sensitization with weekly scalp DPC. Here the sequenced sample was whole blood, taken in connection with sensitization to the hapten diphenylcyclopropenone (DPC). Source of these receptors: a man aged 35-49 years with alopecia areata. Some clones in this sample may be carry-over from other donors' samples.

This clonotype was counted a few times. The chain couples TRBV5-1 to TRBJ2-6; a possible D gene is TRBD1 (5 bases). Germline CDR1 SGHRS, CDR2 YFSETQ. Trimming cost V 2 bases and J 0 bases, with 6 bases left between them. CDR3 size: 15 residues. The CDR3 region has the DNA TGCGCCAGCAGCTTCACAGGCTCTGGGGCCAACGTCCTGACTTTC. Translating it yields CASSFTGSGANVLTF.

This clonotype was observed once. This chain joins TRBV27 and TRBJ2-3; 8 bases map to TRBD2. The CDR3 loop spans 15 amino acids. CDR1 and CDR2 from the germline V gene are MNHEY and SMNVEV (reference sequence). V lost 2 bases and J lost 2; bases outside the gene matches: 3. The CDR3 DNA is TGTGCCAGCAGTTTAAAAGCGGGAGTCACAGATACGCAGTATTTT. Amino acid sequence: CASSLKAGVTDTQYF.

This clonotype showed up just once. One end of the junction varies from germline; a read error may be responsible. CDR3 nucleotides: TGCGCCAGCAGTTGGGGCCTGGACACTGAAACTTTCTTT. Amino acid sequence: CASSWGLDTETFF. This chain links TRBV10-2 with TRBJ1-1; perhaps TRBD1 as D (5 bases). The germline gives CDR1 WSHSY, CDR2 SAAADI. This CDR3 has 13 residues.

As concerns this clonotype: The germline gene is not matched at one end of the junction; a read error may be the cause. This chain connects TRBV6-5 to TRBJ2-5; 9 bases align to TRBD2. CDR1 and CDR2 from the germline V gene are MNHEY and SVGAGI. There are 13 residues in the CDR3. CDR3 nucleotide sequence: TGTGCCAGCAGCTGGACTAGCGAAGAGACCCATTACTTC. Translating gives CASSWTSEETHYF.

The gene calls are TRBV7-2 and TRBJ2-7, with TRBD1 identical over 8 bases. CDR3 length: 16 amino acids. Germline V gives CDR1 SGHTA, CDR2 FQGNSA. The J segment lost 2 bases and the V segment lost 5 bases, leaving 11 bases of the junction unmatched. Written as DNA, the CDR3 is TGTGCCAGCAGCCAGAACCGGGACAGGTCACCCTACGAGCAGTACTTC. It encodes CASSQNRDRSPYEQYF.

This sequence joins TRBV6-5 and TRBJ1-6; D possibly corresponds to TRBD1 (5 bases). The CDR3 length is 14 residues. Germline CDR1 is MNHEY and CDR2 is SVGAGI. Trimming shortened V by 2 bases and J by 9 bases, and 11 bases separated the two germline ends. CDR3 region: CASSYGGVGSPLHF. Written as DNA, the CDR3 is TGTGCCAGCAGTTACGGGGGAGTGGGTTCACCCCTCCACTTT.

This clonotype was picked up a small number of times. The chain couples TRBV19 to TRBJ2-7; D is unresolved. Germline lookup yields CDR1 LNHDA and CDR2 SQIVND (reference sequence). V was clipped by 4 bases and J by 0 bases, with 13 bases between them. CDR3 length: 15 amino acids. CDR3 amino acids: CASSTPVGISYEQYF. DNA for the CDR3: TGTGCCAGTAGTACCCCGGTGGGGATCTCCTACGAGCAGTACTTC. Full variable domain (missing parts from reference TRBV19 and TRBJ2-7): DGGITQSPKYLFRKEGQNVTLSCEQNLNHDAMYWYRQDPGQGLRLIYYSQIVNDFQKGDIAEGYSVSREKKESFPLTVTSAQKNPTAFYLCASSTPVGISYEQYFGPGTRLTVT.

The chain employs TRBV7-3 and TRBJ2-3; D gene ambiguous. Per the germline V gene, CDR1 is SGHTA and CDR2 is FQGTGA. V was trimmed by 0 bases and J by 0 bases, leaving 7 bases between them. This CDR3 comprises 15 residues. The CDR3 coding sequence is TGTGCCAGCAGCTTAACGGCCCGCAGCACAGATACGCAGTATTTT. Its translation is CASSLTARSTDTQYF.

The chain combines TRBV7-8 with TRBJ1-3; the D gene is possibly TRBD1 (5 bases). The CDR3 is made up of 19 amino acids. Germline loops: CDR1 SGHVS, CDR2 FQNEAQ. V lost 6 bases and J 0 bases, leaving 24 bases between the germline ends. The CDR3 region has the DNA TGTGCCAGCAGTTTTCAAAGGGGACCGATGCGACGCTCTGGAAACACCATATATTTT. As protein: CASSFQRGPMRRSGNTIYF.

This sequence joins TRBV5-8 and TRBJ1-5; D is ambiguous. The V gene lost 0 bases and the J gene lost 0 bases, with 4 bases spanning the gap. The CDR3 runs 14 residues. The germline CDR1 and CDR2 sequences are SGHTS and YDEGEE. The CDR3 is CASSLGHSNQPQHF. CDR3 nucleotide sequence: TGTGCCAGCAGCTTGGGACATAGCAATCAGCCCCAGCATTTT.

This rearrangement joins TRBV20-1 to TRBJ2-5; maybe TRBD1 (5 bases). The V gene lost 0 bases and the J gene lost 3 bases, with 14 bases spanning the gap. CDR1 is DFQATT, CDR2 SNEGSKA, per germline (reference sequence). The CDR3 has 15 amino acids. The CDR3 loop reads CSARERGMVEETQYF. The CDR3, as DNA: TGCAGTGCTAGAGAAAGGGGTATGGTAGAAGAGACCCAGTACTTC.

The gene calls are TRBV28 and TRBJ2-7; TRBD2 is a possible D gene (5 bases). Trimming removed 5 bases from V and 2 bases from J, with 7 bases in between. CDR1 and CDR2 from the germline V gene are MDHEN and SYDVKM. The CDR3 sequence is 12 residues long. The CDR3 loop is CASSRDAYEQYF. The DNA for the CDR3 is TGTGCCAGCAGTCGGGATGCCTACGAGCAGTACTTC.

In its sample, this clonotype ranks as medium-sized (0.01 to 0.1%). V is TRBV28 and J is TRBJ1-1; D may be TRBD1 (6 bases). With 2 bases removed from V and 4 bases from J, the gap between germline ends came to 14 bases. The CDR3 covers 15 residues. Germline CDR1 and CDR2: MDHEN and SYDVKM. In DNA form, the CDR3 reads TGTGCCAGCAGTTTAGTAGGGGGGCTCCCCACTGAAGCTTTCTTT. It translates to CASSLVGGLPTEAFF.

The chain has TRBV14 and TRBJ1-4; D is unclear. This CDR3 spans 14 amino acids. V was pared by 4 bases and J by 14 bases, with 20 bases between. Germline V gene sequence: CDR1 SGHDN, CDR2 FVKESK. CDR3: CASSPRSYSTVLFF. The CDR3 DNA is TGTGCCAGCAGCCCCCGCTCTTATTCTACAGTCCTGTTTTTT.

The gene calls are TRBV2 and TRBJ2-7; D perhaps matches TRBD1 (6 bases). This CDR3 is built from 14 residues. The V end was cut by 6 bases, the J end by 2 bases, with 14 bases between. The germline V gene has CDR1 SNHLY and CDR2 FYNNEI. CDR3 loop: CASSPGHYPYEQYF. The CDR3 DNA sequence: TGTGCCAGCAGCCCGGGACATTACCCCTACGAGCAGTACTTC. Combining the CDR3 with reference TRBV2 and TRBJ2-7 gives the whole variable domain EPEVTQTPSHQVTQMGQEVILRCVPISNHLYFYWYRQILGQKVEFLVSFYNNEISEKSEIFDDQFSVERPDGSNFTLKIRSTKLEDSAMYFCASSPGHYPYEQYFGPGTRLTVT.

Note on this clonotype: A much larger clone lies a single base off, so this may be a read error. V usage is TRBV20-1 and J usage is TRBJ2-1, with 9 nucleotides matching TRBD1. CDR3 length: 15 residues. V was clipped by 6 bases and J by 3 bases; unmatched bases: 9. Germline CDR1 and CDR2: DFQATT and SNEGSKA (reference sequence). This CDR3 reads CSAPDLDRGYNEQFF. The DNA for the CDR3 is TGCAGTGCCCCCGATCTGGACAGGGGCTACAATGAGCAGTTCTTC.

This clonotype was detected a few times. The genes are TRBV4-2 and TRBJ1-6; TRBD1 might be the D (5 bases). Trimming took 4 bases from V and 0 from J, leaving 25 bases between them. CDR1 LGHNA and CDR2 YNFKEQ come from the germline V gene. There are 21 residues in the CDR3. CDR3 DNA: TGTGCCAGCAGCCCGAGATTCGACAGCGGGGAACAGAACTCCTATAATTCACCCCTCCACTTT. Translation gives CASSPRFDSGEQNSYNSPLHF.

In its sample, this clonotype was seen a few times. The junction departs from the called germline gene at one end, perhaps through a read error. The chain employs TRBV28 and TRBJ2-3; a possible D gene is TRBD2 (5 bases). The V gene's germline CDR1 is MDHEN and CDR2 SYDVKM. The CDR3 is 10 amino acids. In DNA form, the CDR3 reads TGTGCCAGCAGTTCAACTAGTTTTCATTTT. Translating it yields CASSSTSFHF.

The chain recombines TRBV4-3 with TRBJ1-1, with D perhaps matching TRBD1 (5 bases). Trimming took 6 bases from V and 2 from J, leaving 16 bases between them. Germline V gives CDR1 LGHNA, CDR2 YSLEER. CDR3 length: 15 residues. CDR3 coding DNA: TGCGCCAGCAGTCTAACGACAGCCCCAAACACTGAAGCTTTCTTT. It encodes CASSLTTAPNTEAFF.

The chain carries TRBV28 and TRBJ1-2, with D hard to call. The ends were cut back, 3 bases at V and 4 bases at J, with 15 bases in the middle. The CDR3 extends over 15 amino acids. Germline V gene lookup returns CDR1 MDHEN and CDR2 SYDVKM. The CDR3 sequence: CASSFGTPRGYGYTF. The CDR3 DNA reads as TGTGCCAGCAGTTTCGGAACCCCCCGAGGCTATGGCTACACCTTC.

The V and J genes are TRBV27 and TRBJ2-3; 8 nucleotides align to TRBD1. Germline V gives CDR1 MNHEY, CDR2 SMNVEV (reference sequence). V dropped 2 bases and J dropped 4; count of bases not matched to a gene: 2. This CDR3 spans 14 amino acids. The CDR3 region is CASSLRTGPDTQYF. CDR3 DNA sequence: TGTGCCAGCAGTTTACGGACAGGGCCAGATACGCAGTATTTT.

J is TRBJ2-3 and V is TRBV7-8; TRBD2 might be the D (6 bases). Trimming pared 4 bases from V and 2 bases from J, leaving 16 bases between. Germline V gene sequence: CDR1 SGHVS, CDR2 FQNEAQ. This CDR3 contains 16 residues. The CDR3 DNA sequence: TGTGCCAGCAGCTCTGGGACTTACCGAGACACAGATACGCAGTATTTT. Amino acids: CASSSGTYRDTDTQYF.

The chain carries TRBV4-2 and TRBJ2-7, with 13 bases aligning to TRBD2. Germline values: CDR1 LGHNA, CDR2 YNFKEQ. The ends lost 4 bases at V and 3 bases at J; junction bases unmatched: 3. The CDR3 is made up of 15 amino acids. CDR3: CASSPGTSGNYEQYF. CDR3 nucleotides: TGTGCCAGCAGCCCCGGGACTAGCGGGAACTACGAGCAGTACTTC.

This clonotype has a handful of counts. The V gene is TRBV7-9, the J gene TRBJ2-1, with 11 bases identical to TRBD2. The CDR3 is 13 amino acids. Germline lookup yields CDR1 SEHNR and CDR2 FQNEAQ (reference sequence). With 4 bases clipped from V and 10 bases from J, the junction kept 3 bases outside the gene matches. CDR3 amino acids: CASSSLAGGEQFF. In DNA, the CDR3 is TGTGCCAGCAGCTCTCTAGCGGGAGGAGAGCAGTTCTTC.

The genes are TRBV12-3 or TRBV12-4 and TRBJ2-3; possibly TRBD1 or TRBD2 for D (5 bases each). The CDR3 is 17 residues long. V lost 4 bases and J 0 bases, leaving 17 bases between the germline ends. The CDR3 nucleotides read TGTGCCAGCAGTTCCCCAGGGACGGCTACTAGCACAGATACGCAGTATTTT. This translates into CASSSPGTATSTDTQYF.

This clonotype was recorded a few times. The chain links TRBV20-1 to TRBJ2-1; 9 nucleotides line up with TRBD2. From germline, CDR1 is DFQATT and CDR2 SNEGSKA (reference sequence). The CDR3 length is 17 residues. The J segment lost 0 bases and the V segment lost 1 base, leaving 7 bases of the junction unmatched. CDR3 coding DNA: TGCAGTGCTAGAGGGCTCGCGGGAGGGTTCTCCTACAATGAGCAGTTCTTC. This codes for CSARGLAGGFSYNEQFF.

The V and J genes are TRBV29-1 and TRBJ2-5, with TRBD2 matching over 10 bases. The CDR3 contains 16 residues. Per germline, CDR1 SQVTM and CDR2 ANQGSEA. Trimming at V came to 3 bases and at J to 0 bases, leaving 7 bases not matched to a gene. This chain's CDR3 is CSVDRTSGMYQETQYF. The CDR3 DNA is TGCAGCGTTGATAGGACTAGCGGAATGTACCAAGAGACCCAGTACTTC.

This clonotype appeared a few times. V is TRBV12-3 or TRBV12-4 and J is TRBJ1-2; a weak D match, TRBD1 (6 bases). Trimming left V 3 bases short and J 1 base short, with 15 bases between. The CDR3 contains 16 residues. The CDR3 nucleotides read TGTGCCAGCAGTTTTATGGGGGGGGGGCATAACTATGGCTACACCTTC. Protein product: CASSFMGGGHNYGYTF.